Below are 8 T cell receptor beta chains sequenced from a single sample in a study of blood T cell repertoires in COVID-19. The method was immunoSEQ multiplex PCR; TCRdb's version includes in-frame clones alone and lacks a portion of them. The sample holds more than 60,000 clones; approximately 84% are singletons and the top ten take around 5.8%. The sequencing sample was made of peripheral blood. The receptors here all came from a man in his sixties with active or convalescent COVID-19.

The chain carries TRBV5-1 and TRBJ1-6; D is uncertain. The CDR3 consists of 15 residues. Per the germline V gene, CDR1 is SGHRS and CDR2 is YFSETQ. Trimming removed 0 bases at V and 6 bases at J, with 10 bases between. The CDR3 DNA reads TGCGCCAGCAGCTTGGACTTAGAGGGTAATTCACCCCTCCACTTT. This sequence encodes CASSLDLEGNSPLHF.

V gene TRBV3-1 (or the pseudogene TRBV3-2) combines with J gene TRBJ2-4, with a possible D match to TRBD2 (5 bases). Germline V gene data show CDR1 as LGHDT and CDR2 as YNNKEL (reference sequence). The germline V and J ends were trimmed by 1 base and 0 bases, with 19 bases remaining between them. This CDR3 has 19 amino acids. The CDR3 nucleotides read TGTGCCAGCAGCCAAGGAACGACTCGCGACGGGATAGCCAAAAACATTCAGTACTTC. Its translation is CASSQGTTRDGIAKNIQYF.

The J gene is TRBJ1-6, the V gene TRBV30, with D possibly being TRBD1 (6 bases). This CDR3 comprises 16 residues. Trimming stripped 3 bases from V and 3 bases from J, with 15 bases between. In germline, CDR1 is GTSNPN, CDR2 SVGIG (reference sequence). The CDR3 nucleotides read TGTGCCTGGAGGACCGGACAGTTAAGCTATAATTCACCCCTCCACTTT. Its translation: CAWRTGQLSYNSPLHF.

The table lists this clone with a few counts. The V gene is TRBV6-1, the J gene TRBJ2-7, with a weak D call TRBD1 (5 bases). This CDR3 is 16 amino acids long. Germline-derived CDR1 and CDR2 are MNHNS and SASEGT. V lost 3 bases, J lost 0 bases, and 15 bases lay in between. The CDR3 DNA reads TGTGCCAGCAGTGACCTAGGACAAGCGAGCTCCTACGAGCAGTACTTC. Translating gives CASSDLGQASSYEQYF.

The rearrangement joins TRBV20-1 to TRBJ2-1, with 7 bases aligning to TRBD2. V was pared by 6 bases and J by 13 bases, with 9 bases of the junction left unmatched. Germline CDR1 is DFQATT and CDR2 is SNEGSKA (reference sequence). This CDR3 region has 11 residues. CDR3 sequence (DNA): TGCAGTGCCACTCGGGGGGTGGAACAGTTCTTC. Translating gives CSATRGVEQFF.

As for this clone: The junction and the germline gene differ at one end; a read error may be behind it. The chain recombines TRBV6-5 with TRBJ2-7; 8 bases agree with TRBD2. The CDR3 runs 15 residues. CDR1 MNHEY and CDR2 SVGAGI come from the germline V gene. CDR3 in amino acids: CARSYRGGGGHEQYF. The CDR3 coding sequence is TGTGCCCGCAGTTACCGGGGGGGCGGGGGGCACGAGCAGTACTTC.

The chain joins TRBV15 to TRBJ2-5, with unresolved D. The CDR3 loop spans 13 amino acids. Per the germline V gene, CDR1 is LNHNV and CDR2 is YYDKDF (reference sequence). V lost 0 bases and J lost 8, with 10 bases in between. CDR3 coding DNA: TGTGCCACCAGCAGAGATTACTCGAACACCCAGTACTTC. Its protein product is CATSRDYSNTQYF. Full variable domain (missing parts from reference TRBV15 and TRBJ2-5): DAMVIQNPRYQVTQFGKPVTLSCSQTLNHNVMYWYQQKSSQAPKLLFHYYDKDFNNEADTPDNFQSRRPNTSFCFLDIRSPGLGDTAMYLCATSRDYSNTQYFGPGTRLLVL.

The rearrangement uses TRBV6-1 and TRBJ2-1; TRBD2 matches 11 bases. The germline V gene encodes CDR1 MNHNS and CDR2 SASEGT. Germline trimming cut 3 bases from V and 2 bases from J; bases unmatched to any gene: 9. The CDR3 runs 18 residues. CDR3 in amino acids: CASSELLAGASPYNEQFF. The CDR3, as DNA: TGTGCCAGCAGTGAGCTACTAGCGGGGGCCTCCCCCTACAATGAGCAGTTCTTC.